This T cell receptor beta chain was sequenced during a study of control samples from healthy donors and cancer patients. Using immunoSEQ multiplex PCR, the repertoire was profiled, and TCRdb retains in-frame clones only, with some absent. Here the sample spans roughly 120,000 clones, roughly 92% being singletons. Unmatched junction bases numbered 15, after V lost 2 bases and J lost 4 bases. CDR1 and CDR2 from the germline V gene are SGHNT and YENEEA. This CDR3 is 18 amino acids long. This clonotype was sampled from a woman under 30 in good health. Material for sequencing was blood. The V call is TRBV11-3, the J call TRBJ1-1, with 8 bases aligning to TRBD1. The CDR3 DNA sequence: TGTGCCAGCAGCTTAAAAGTCACCCATCGGACAGGGCCCACTGAAGCTTTCTTT. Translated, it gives CASSLKVTHRTGPTEAFF.